A selection of T cell receptor beta chains follows, all from one sample in a study of T cells after yellow fever vaccination. A single record per CDR3 protein comes from TCRdb applying MiXCR to the 5' RACE reads. The sample has some 390,000 distinct CDR3 sequences; 6% to 8% are singletons. This specimen was PBMCs, taken 5 days after the yellow fever booster vaccination. These receptors were collected from a man younger than 45 who received the YFV17D yellow fever vaccine. The CDR3 runs from the conserved cysteine through the conserved F or W. Each record gives: D gene, V gene, clone size, J gene, CDR3 protein, CDR3 DNA. The D gene is left open where the match is weak. Rows give clone size only sometimes, using once, few, many, or a class for an expanded clone.

>-|TRBV7-2|-|TRBJ2-6
CARSSPGIAGANVLTF
TGTGCCAGAAGCTCCCCGGGGATCGCTGGGGCCAACGTCCTGACTTTC
>-|TRBV7-3|many|TRBJ2-1
CASSLGGLGGDEQFF
TGTGCCAGCAGCCTAGGTGGACTAGGGGGTGATGAGCAGTTCTTC
>-|TRBV10-3|-|TRBJ2-1
CAISETPVRTLQPRNEQFF
TGTGCCATCAGTGAGACGCCGGTTAGGACCCTACAACCTAGGAATGAGCAGTTCTTC
>TRBD2|TRBV4-2|few|TRBJ2-4
CARNPRLAGDVDKNIQYF
TGTGCCAGGAATCCCAGACTAGCGGGAGATGTAGACAAAAACATTCAGTACTTC
>-|TRBV7-9|many|TRBJ2-1
CASSLKGNSYNEQFF
TGTGCCAGCAGCTTAAAGGGGAACTCCTACAATGAGCAGTTCTTC
>-|TRBV9|-|TRBJ2-1
CASSVGAADPYNEQFF
TGTGCCAGCAGCGTAGGGGCAGCGGATCCCTACAATGAGCAGTTCTTC
>-|TRBV7-6|many|TRBJ2-7
CASSFPDSAIYEQYF
TGTGCCAGCAGCTTTCCCGACAGTGCGATCTACGAGCAGTACTTC
>TRBD2|TRBV29-1|-|TRBJ2-1
CSVEIGGSYNEQFF
TGCAGCGTTGAAATTGGCGGGAGCTACAATGAGCAGTTCTTC
>TRBD2|TRBV5-6|many|TRBJ2-7
CASSLAPLAGGNKPSYEQYF
TGTGCCAGCAGCTTGGCCCCACTAGCGGGAGGGAATAAACCCTCCTACGAGCAGTACTTC
>TRBD2|TRBV6-2/TRBV6-3|few|TRBJ2-1
CASSRTRSSYNEQFF
TGTGCCAGCAGTCGGACTAGGAGCTCCTACAATGAGCAGTTCTTC
>TRBD2|TRBV6-2/TRBV6-3|many|TRBJ2-1
CASFLSSGNYNEQFF
TGTGCCAGCTTCCTCTCTAGCGGAAACTACAATGAGCAGTTCTTC
>-|TRBV20-1|few|TRBJ2-1
CSASGGIRGTSYNEQFF
TGCAGTGCTAGCGGAGGGATAAGGGGCACATCCTACAATGAGCAGTTCTTC
>-|TRBV6-2/TRBV6-3|few|TRBJ2-3
CASSYGQFFSTDTQYF
TGTGCCAGCAGTTACGGACAGTTTTTCTCCACAGATACGCAGTATTTT
>-|TRBV6-1|few|TRBJ1-2
CASGLRLNYGYTF
TGTGCCAGCGGCTTGCGGCTAAACTATGGCTACACCTTC
>TRBD2|TRBV20-1|many|TRBJ2-3
CSAREVSGSHTQYF
TGCAGTGCTAGAGAAGTTAGCGGGAGCCATACGCAGTATTTT
>TRBD2|TRBV20-1|many|TRBJ2-3
CSARDLRLAGGGDTQYF
TGCAGTGCTAGAGATTTGAGACTAGCGGGAGGGGGTGATACGCAGTATTTT
>-|TRBV20-1|-|TRBJ2-1
CSARDSRPRIYNEQFF
TGCAGTGCTAGAGATTCCAGGCCAAGGATCTACAATGAGCAGTTCTTC
>TRBD2|TRBV20-1|many|TRBJ2-1
CSARTPPDMTSGLRGHEQFF
TGCAGTGCCCGGACCCCACCAGATATGACTAGCGGCCTAAGAGGGCATGAGCAGTTCTTC
>-|TRBV3-1|few|TRBJ2-5
CASSQDLGVTQYF
TGTGCCAGCAGCCAAGATCTGGGTGTGACCCAGTACTTC
>-|TRBV7-2|many|TRBJ2-7
CASSLGLGRGQGNEQYF
TGTGCCAGCAGCTTAGGATTAGGGCGGGGACAAGGGAACGAGCAGTACTTC
>-|TRBV7-2|many|TRBJ2-7
CASSPTGPSYEQYF
TGTGCCAGCAGCCCAACCGGTCCGAGCTACGAGCAGTACTTC
>TRBD2|TRBV18|-|TRBJ2-3
CASSPLLAGGGDTQYF
TGTGCCAGCTCACCTCTACTAGCGGGAGGTGGAGATACGCAGTATTTT
>-|TRBV7-2|many|TRBJ1-5
CASSSDRNQPQHF
TGTGCCAGCAGCTCGGACAGAAATCAGCCCCAGCATTTT
>TRBD1|TRBV20-1|-|TRBJ2-3
CSANTDRWLTDTQYF
TGCAGTGCTAACACGGACAGGTGGCTTACAGATACGCAGTATTTT